This T cell receptor (beta chain) is from a study of blood T cell repertoires in COVID-19. Using immunoSEQ multiplex PCR, the repertoire was profiled, and TCRdb retains in-frame clones only, with some absent. Found here are around 390,000 clones, about 87% of them singletons; the top ten hold roughly 9.4%. This clone was observed once. Trimming took 3 bases from V and 1 from J; bases not matched to a gene: 7. Germline CDR1 and CDR2: KGHSH and LQKENI. This CDR3 comprises 17 residues. The V and J genes are TRBV18 and TRBJ2-5; TRBD2 agrees at 11 bases. This sequence was found in a woman aged 45-60 years who had recovered from COVID-19. The sample consisted of PBMCs or T cells enriched from blood (not recorded which). CDR3 sequence reads: CASSPIAGGPSQETQYF. CDR3 bases: TGTGCCAGCTCACCTATAGCGGGGGGGCCTTCCCAAGAGACCCAGTACTTC.